Listed below are T cell receptor beta chains from one sample, sequenced in a study of T cell changes during pregnancy in multiple sclerosis. Sequencing used immunoSEQ multiplex PCR; TCRdb keeps in-frame clones, though not all of them. The sample records approximately 45,000 clones, about 91% being singletons. Sequencing was performed on CD4+ T cells from peripheral blood mononuclear cells, taken in the second trimester of pregnancy. The receptors come from a female donor in good health, enrolled as a control in a pregnancy study. CDR3s include the opening cysteine and the closing phenylalanine or tryptophan. Each record gives: clone size, D gene, J gene, V gene, CDR3 protein, CDR3 DNA. D genes are given only for firm matches. Not every row has a clone size; where given, it reads once, few, many or a size class.

abundance: .; d_gene: TRBD1; j_gene: TRBJ2-1; v_gene: TRBV5-4; CDR3aa: CASSFPGTGSYNEQFF; CDR3nt: TGTGCCAGCAGCTTCCCCGGGACAGGGAGTTACAATGAGCAGTTCTTC
abundance: .; d_gene: TRBD1; j_gene: TRBJ1-1; v_gene: TRBV9; CDR3aa: CASSTDRGFRTEAFF; CDR3nt: TGTGCCAGCAGCACGGACAGGGGATTTCGAACTGAAGCTTTCTTT
abundance: once; d_gene: TRBD1; j_gene: TRBJ2-2; v_gene: TRBV7-2; CDR3aa: CASSIGQGVTGELFF; CDR3nt: TGTGCCAGCAGTATCGGACAGGGCGTCACCGGGGAGCTGTTTTTT
abundance: .; d_gene: TRBD1; j_gene: TRBJ1-4; v_gene: TRBV19; CDR3aa: CATRGRDRHNEKLFF; CDR3nt: TGTGCCACCCGAGGAAGGGACAGACATAATGAAAAACTGTTTTTT
abundance: .; d_gene: TRBD2; j_gene: TRBJ2-3; v_gene: TRBV19; CDR3aa: CASSLRLAGTTDTQYF; CDR3nt: TGTGCCAGTAGTCTTAGACTAGCGGGGACCACAGATACGCAGTATTTT
abundance: .; d_gene: TRBD1; j_gene: TRBJ2-7; v_gene: TRBV7-2; CDR3aa: CASSLGQGGYEQYF; CDR3nt: TGTGCCAGCAGCTTAGGACAGGGCGGCTACGAGCAGTACTTC
abundance: .; d_gene: TRBD1; j_gene: TRBJ1-6; v_gene: TRBV7-8; CDR3aa: CASSSSWTGPAHF; CDR3nt: TGTGCCAGCAGCTCTTCCTGGACAGGGCCTGCGCACTTT
abundance: .; d_gene: .; j_gene: TRBJ2-7; v_gene: TRBV19; CDR3aa: CAKANGGRSYEQYF; CDR3nt: TGTGCCAAGGCCAACGGAGGGAGAAGCTACGAGCAGTACTTC
abundance: .; d_gene: TRBD1; j_gene: TRBJ1-6; v_gene: TRBV2; CDR3aa: CASKGQGATGNSPLHF; CDR3nt: TGTGCCAGCAAGGGACAGGGGGCTACTGGAAATTCACCCCTCCACTTT
abundance: .; d_gene: TRBD1; j_gene: TRBJ2-2; v_gene: TRBV29-1; CDR3aa: CSVEDRGLNTGELFF; CDR3nt: TGCAGCGTTGAAGATAGGGGGCTAAACACCGGGGAGCTGTTTTTT
abundance: .; d_gene: .; j_gene: TRBJ1-2; v_gene: TRBV10-3; CDR3aa: CAISEPSSYGYTF; CDR3nt: TGTGCCATCAGTGAACCATCTAGCTATGGCTACACCTTC
abundance: .; d_gene: .; j_gene: TRBJ1-1; v_gene: TRBV11-3; CDR3aa: CASSVGTSTEAFF; CDR3nt: TGTGCCAGCAGCGTAGGCACCAGCACTGAAGCTTTCTTT
abundance: .; d_gene: .; j_gene: TRBJ2-2; v_gene: TRBV29-1; CDR3aa: CSMGGGNTGELFF; CDR3nt: TGCAGCATGGGAGGGGGGAACACCGGGGAGCTGTTTTTT
abundance: .; d_gene: TRBD1; j_gene: TRBJ2-3; v_gene: TRBV19; CDR3aa: CASSNDRGPPTDTQYF; CDR3nt: TGTGCCAGTAGTAACGACAGGGGGCCGCCCACAGATACGCAGTATTTT
abundance: few; d_gene: .; j_gene: TRBJ1-2; v_gene: TRBV30; CDR3aa: CAWSRMGAAASYGYTF; CDR3nt: TGTGCCTGGAGTCGGATGGGAGCCGCTGCCTCCTATGGCTACACCTTC
abundance: .; d_gene: .; j_gene: TRBJ2-6; v_gene: TRBV30; CDR3aa: CAWIQGAGANVLTF; CDR3nt: TGTGCCTGGATACAAGGGGCTGGGGCCAACGTCCTGACTTTC
abundance: .; d_gene: TRBD2; j_gene: TRBJ2-5; v_gene: TRBV9; CDR3aa: CASSLAGGLETQYF; CDR3nt: TGTGCCAGCAGCTTAGCGGGGGGGCTAGAGACCCAGTACTTC
abundance: .; d_gene: .; j_gene: TRBJ1-2; v_gene: TRBV6-6; CDR3aa: CASSYQARRSGGGYTF; CDR3nt: TGTGCCAGCAGTTACCAGGCCCGTCGCAGCGGGGGTGGCTACACCTTC
abundance: .; d_gene: .; j_gene: TRBJ1-2; v_gene: TRBV11-2; CDR3aa: CASRFDTDYGYTF; CDR3nt: TGTGCCAGCAGATTCGACACAGACTATGGCTACACCTTC
abundance: .; d_gene: .; j_gene: TRBJ1-6; v_gene: TRBV2; CDR3aa: CASIMGTQGNSPLHF; CDR3nt: TGTGCCAGCATCATGGGGACTCAGGGTAATTCACCCCTCCACTTT
abundance: .; d_gene: TRBD2; j_gene: TRBJ2-3; v_gene: TRBV6-6; CDR3aa: CASLEAGGGTDTQYF; CDR3nt: TGTGCCAGCCTTGAGGCGGGGGGGGGCACAGATACGCAGTATTTT
abundance: once; d_gene: TRBD2; j_gene: TRBJ2-3; v_gene: TRBV11-2; CDR3aa: CASSTLAGFTDTQYF; CDR3nt: TGTGCCAGCAGCACCCTAGCGGGCTTCACAGATACGCAGTATTTT
abundance: .; d_gene: .; j_gene: TRBJ2-1; v_gene: TRBV5-5; CDR3aa: CASSPIGRVLSYNEQFF; CDR3nt: TGTGCCAGCAGCCCGATCGGCAGGGTGTTGTCCTACAATGAGCAGTTCTTC
abundance: .; d_gene: TRBD1; j_gene: TRBJ1-2; v_gene: TRBV6-5; CDR3aa: CASSLRGQGAGGYTF; CDR3nt: TGTGCCAGCAGTTTACGGGGACAGGGGGCAGGTGGCTACACCTTC
abundance: once; d_gene: .; j_gene: TRBJ1-1; v_gene: TRBV5-8; CDR3aa: CASSFRGTEAFF; CDR3nt: TGTGCCAGCAGCTTTCGGGGCACTGAAGCTTTCTTT
abundance: .; d_gene: .; j_gene: TRBJ1-5; v_gene: TRBV11-3; CDR3aa: CASSPRAGFNQPQHF; CDR3nt: TGTGCCAGCAGCCCACGGGCAGGGTTCAATCAGCCCCAGCATTTT
abundance: .; d_gene: TRBD1; j_gene: TRBJ1-1; v_gene: TRBV19; CDR3aa: CASSYLQGPTNTEAFF; CDR3nt: TGTGCCAGTAGTTACTTACAGGGGCCGACGAACACTGAAGCTTTCTTT
abundance: .; d_gene: .; j_gene: TRBJ2-3; v_gene: TRBV11-2; CDR3aa: CASSWAGLNTQYF; CDR3nt: TGTGCCAGCAGCTGGGCGGGGCTTAATACGCAGTATTTT
abundance: .; d_gene: TRBD2; j_gene: TRBJ2-7; v_gene: TRBV2; CDR3aa: CASGPGRGYEQYF; CDR3nt: TGTGCCAGCGGCCCAGGGAGGGGCTACGAGCAGTACTTC
abundance: .; d_gene: TRBD1; j_gene: TRBJ1-1; v_gene: TRBV5-8; CDR3aa: CASSPDLQGAVLNTEAFF; CDR3nt: TGTGCCAGCAGCCCGGACCTACAGGGGGCCGTTTTGAACACTGAAGCTTTCTTT
abundance: .; d_gene: .; j_gene: TRBJ2-5; v_gene: TRBV19; CDR3aa: CASTPPASSGQETQYF; CDR3nt: TGTGCCAGTACCCCGCCAGCATCTTCGGGGCAAGAGACCCAGTACTTC
abundance: .; d_gene: TRBD1; j_gene: TRBJ2-1; v_gene: TRBV15; CDR3aa: CATSRGQGSYNEQFF; CDR3nt: TGTGCCACCAGCAGAGGACAGGGATCCTACAATGAGCAGTTCTTC
abundance: .; d_gene: TRBD1; j_gene: TRBJ1-1; v_gene: TRBV15; CDR3aa: CATSVHRGTTEAFF; CDR3nt: TGTGCCACCAGCGTTCACAGGGGGACGACTGAAGCTTTCTTT
abundance: .; d_gene: TRBD2; j_gene: TRBJ2-7; v_gene: TRBV11-1; CDR3aa: CASSLAMSLAGGYEQYF; CDR3nt: TGTGCCAGCAGCTTAGCCATGTCGCTAGCGGGCGGCTACGAGCAGTACTTC
abundance: .; d_gene: TRBD1; j_gene: TRBJ2-5; v_gene: TRBV5-1; CDR3aa: CASSLGGGDLETQYF; CDR3nt: TGCGCCAGCAGCTTGGGAGGGGGCGATTTGGAGACCCAGTACTTC
abundance: .; d_gene: .; j_gene: TRBJ1-2; v_gene: TRBV7-2; CDR3aa: CASSPNGGGNYGYTF; CDR3nt: TGTGCCAGCAGCCCCAATGGCGGGGGGAACTATGGCTACACCTTC
abundance: .; d_gene: .; j_gene: TRBJ2-3; v_gene: TRBV10-3; CDR3aa: CAISEVKGPDTQYF; CDR3nt: TGTGCCATCAGTGAGGTAAAGGGGCCAGATACGCAGTATTTT
abundance: .; d_gene: TRBD1; j_gene: TRBJ1-2; v_gene: TRBV6-5; CDR3aa: CASSRTGGAHGYTF; CDR3nt: TGTGCCAGCAGCCGGACAGGGGGCGCCCATGGCTACACCTTC
abundance: .; d_gene: .; j_gene: TRBJ1-6; v_gene: TRBV14; CDR3aa: CASSQDRGGDYNSPLHF; CDR3nt: TGTGCCAGCAGCCAAGATCGGGGAGGGGACTATAATTCACCCCTCCACTTT
abundance: .; d_gene: .; j_gene: TRBJ2-6; v_gene: TRBV5-6; CDR3aa: CASQLVSSGANVLTF; CDR3nt: TGTGCCAGCCAACTAGTCTCCTCTGGGGCCAACGTCCTGACTTTC
abundance: .; d_gene: .; j_gene: TRBJ1-6; v_gene: TRBV7-3; CDR3aa: CASRATGLGSPLHF; CDR3nt: TGTGCCAGCAGGGCTACAGGGCTTGGTTCACCCCTCCACTTT
abundance: .; d_gene: .; j_gene: TRBJ2-1; v_gene: TRBV11-2; CDR3aa: CASSARDKEIHSEQFF; CDR3nt: TGTGCCAGCAGCGCCCGGGACAAGGAGATTCATAGTGAGCAGTTCTTC
abundance: .; d_gene: TRBD1; j_gene: TRBJ1-2; v_gene: TRBV10-3; CDR3aa: CAISPGTGGVGYTF; CDR3nt: TGTGCCATCAGTCCCGGGACAGGGGGGGTCGGCTACACCTTC
abundance: .; d_gene: TRBD2; j_gene: TRBJ2-7; v_gene: TRBV7-8; CDR3aa: CASSPRLASFYEQYF; CDR3nt: TGTGCCAGCAGCCCCCGACTAGCGTCATTCTACGAGCAGTACTTC
abundance: .; d_gene: TRBD1; j_gene: TRBJ1-5; v_gene: TRBV30; CDR3aa: CAWSPQGGPRGNQPQHF; CDR3nt: TGTGCCTGGAGTCCCCAGGGGGGCCCTAGGGGCAATCAGCCCCAGCATTTT
abundance: .; d_gene: TRBD1; j_gene: TRBJ1-1; v_gene: TRBV5-4; CDR3aa: CASILDRGSTEAFF; CDR3nt: TGTGCCAGCATCCTAGACAGGGGTTCCACTGAAGCTTTCTTT
abundance: .; d_gene: TRBD1; j_gene: TRBJ1-2; v_gene: TRBV19; CDR3aa: CASRIQGAGYTF; CDR3nt: TGTGCCAGTAGGATACAGGGGGCCGGCTACACCTTC
abundance: .; d_gene: .; j_gene: TRBJ2-7; v_gene: TRBV18; CDR3aa: CASSPSGLEEQYF; CDR3nt: TGTGCCAGCTCACCATCGGGGTTGGAAGAGCAGTACTTC
abundance: .; d_gene: TRBD1; j_gene: TRBJ1-3; v_gene: TRBV18; CDR3aa: CASSPPDRVSGNTIYF; CDR3nt: TGTGCCAGCTCACCACCTGACAGGGTATCTGGAAACACCATATATTTT
abundance: .; d_gene: .; j_gene: TRBJ2-7; v_gene: TRBV11-1; CDR3aa: CASSPHGTGAYEQYF; CDR3nt: TGTGCCAGCAGCCCCCATGGGACGGGAGCCTACGAGCAGTACTTC
abundance: .; d_gene: TRBD1; j_gene: TRBJ1-2; v_gene: TRBV25-1; CDR3aa: CASSEGDRHYGYTF; CDR3nt: TGTGCCAGCAGTGAGGGGGACAGACACTATGGCTACACCTTC
abundance: few; d_gene: .; j_gene: TRBJ2-2; v_gene: TRBV9; CDR3aa: CASSPPRGEVELFF; CDR3nt: TGTGCCAGCAGCCCTCCCAGGGGAGAGGTGGAGCTGTTTTTT
abundance: .; d_gene: .; j_gene: TRBJ2-2; v_gene: TRBV2; CDR3aa: CASSEISNTGELFF; CDR3nt: TGTGCCAGCAGTGAAATTAGTAACACCGGGGAGCTGTTTTTT
abundance: .; d_gene: TRBD1; j_gene: TRBJ2-6; v_gene: TRBV10-3; CDR3aa: CAITGDRGGGANVLTF; CDR3nt: TGTGCCATCACTGGGGACAGGGGAGGGGGGGCCAACGTCCTGACTTTC
abundance: .; d_gene: TRBD2; j_gene: TRBJ2-3; v_gene: TRBV9; CDR3aa: CASSVVPSGGLGTQYF; CDR3nt: TGTGCCAGCAGCGTAGTTCCTAGCGGGGGCCTGGGTACGCAGTATTTT